The entry that follows covers one TCR beta chain sequence. Its antigen is undetermined. V was cut by 2 bases and J by 5 bases, with 21 bases left in between. Germline loops: CDR1 DFQATT, CDR2 SNEGSKA (reference sequence). The CDR3 spans 16 residues. These data belong to a study of identical twins. Regarding the study as a whole: Monozygotic twins shared more out-of-frame TCR alpha than recombination models predicted. A partial confounding effect on zero-insertion analyses could come from invariant MAIT and iNKT cells.

Each cDNA held unique molecular identifiers, and template switching gave it a universal primer site. TCRdb re-called the 5' RACE reads with MiXCR, one entry per CDR3 protein. The data hold 400,000 to 500,000 distinct CDR3 sequences, with less than 20% observed a single time. Source material: naive T cells sorted from blood. The chain couples TRBV20-1 to TRBJ2-5; D remains ambiguous. This sequence was found in a man aged 50-60 years in good health. The CDR3 nucleotides are TGCAGTGCTAGATCCGATCTGGACCCGGGTTGGGAGACCCAGTACTTC. As protein: CSARSDLDPGWETQYF.